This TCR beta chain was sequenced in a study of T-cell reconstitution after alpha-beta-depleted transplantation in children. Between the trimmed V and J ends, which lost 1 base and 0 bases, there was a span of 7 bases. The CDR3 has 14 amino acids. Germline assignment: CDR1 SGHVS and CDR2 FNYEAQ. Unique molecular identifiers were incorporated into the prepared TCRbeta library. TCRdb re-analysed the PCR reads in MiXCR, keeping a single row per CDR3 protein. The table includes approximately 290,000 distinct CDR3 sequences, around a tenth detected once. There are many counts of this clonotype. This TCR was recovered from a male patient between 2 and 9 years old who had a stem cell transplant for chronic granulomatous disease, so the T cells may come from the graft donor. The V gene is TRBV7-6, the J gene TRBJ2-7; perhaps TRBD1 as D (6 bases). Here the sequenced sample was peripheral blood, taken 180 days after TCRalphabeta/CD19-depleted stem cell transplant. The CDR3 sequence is CASSLVDSSYEQYF. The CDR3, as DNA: TGTGCCAGCAGCTTAGTGGACAGCTCCTACGAGCAGTACTTC.